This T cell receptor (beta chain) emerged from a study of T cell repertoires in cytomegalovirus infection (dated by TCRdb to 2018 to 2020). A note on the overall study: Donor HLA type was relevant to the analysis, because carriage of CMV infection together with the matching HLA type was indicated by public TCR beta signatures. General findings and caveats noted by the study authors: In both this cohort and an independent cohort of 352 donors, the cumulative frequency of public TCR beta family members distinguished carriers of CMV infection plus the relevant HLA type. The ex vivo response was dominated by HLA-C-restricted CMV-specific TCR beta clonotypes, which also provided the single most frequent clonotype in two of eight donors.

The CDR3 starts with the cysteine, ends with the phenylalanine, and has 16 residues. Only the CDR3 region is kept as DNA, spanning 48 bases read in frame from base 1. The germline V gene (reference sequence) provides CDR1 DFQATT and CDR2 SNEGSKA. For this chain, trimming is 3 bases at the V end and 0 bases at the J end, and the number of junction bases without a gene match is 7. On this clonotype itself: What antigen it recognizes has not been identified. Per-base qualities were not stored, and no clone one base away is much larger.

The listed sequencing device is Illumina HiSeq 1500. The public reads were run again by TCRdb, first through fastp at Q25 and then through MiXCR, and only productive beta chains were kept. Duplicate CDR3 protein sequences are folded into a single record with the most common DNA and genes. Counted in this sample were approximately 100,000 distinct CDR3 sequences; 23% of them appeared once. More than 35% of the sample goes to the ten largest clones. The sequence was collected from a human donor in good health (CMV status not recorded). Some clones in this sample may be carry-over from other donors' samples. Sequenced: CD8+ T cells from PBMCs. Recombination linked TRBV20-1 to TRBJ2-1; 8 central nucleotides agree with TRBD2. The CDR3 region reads CSASLLAGSSYNEQFF. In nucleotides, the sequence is TGCAGTGCTAGTCTCCTAGCGGGTAGCTCCTACAATGAGCAGTTCTTC.